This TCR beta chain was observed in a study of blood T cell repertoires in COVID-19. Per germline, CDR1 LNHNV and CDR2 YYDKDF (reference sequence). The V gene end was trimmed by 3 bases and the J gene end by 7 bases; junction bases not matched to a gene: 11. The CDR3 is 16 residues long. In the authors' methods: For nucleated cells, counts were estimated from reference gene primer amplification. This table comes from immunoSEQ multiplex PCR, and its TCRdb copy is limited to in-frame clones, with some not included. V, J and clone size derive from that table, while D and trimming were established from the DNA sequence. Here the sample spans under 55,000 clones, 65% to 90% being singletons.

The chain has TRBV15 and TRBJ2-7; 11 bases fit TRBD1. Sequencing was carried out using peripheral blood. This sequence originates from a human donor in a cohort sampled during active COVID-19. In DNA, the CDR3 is TGTGCCACCAGCAGGGCCCCGGGACAGGGGGTATGGGAGCAGTACTTC. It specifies CATSRAPGQGVWEQYF.